These 10 T cell receptor beta chains share one sample of origin, sequenced in a study of shared clonotypes between healthy human individuals. Data came from immunoSEQ multiplex PCR; TCRdb stores just in-frame clones and leaves some out. This sample has around 1.9 million clones; 85% to 95% occur once, and the top ten carry roughly 1.8%. Naive CD8 cells were CD45RO-negative, positively selected for CCR7, excluding terminally differentiated effector memory CD45RA+ cells. Sample: naive CD8+ T cells from PBMCs. The receptors stem from a man in his late teens or twenties in good health. Some clones in this sample may be carry-over from other donors' samples.

This chain uses TRBV30 with TRBJ1-6, with D possibly being TRBD1 (5 bases). The CDR3 is 14 amino acids. V was shortened by 0 bases and J by 7 bases, with 10 bases between the two germline ends. The germline V gene has CDR1 GTSNPN and CDR2 SVGIG (reference sequence). The CDR3 loop is CAWSVQWGNSPLHF. The CDR3 DNA reads as TGTGCCTGGAGTGTACAATGGGGGAATTCACCCCTCCACTTT.

The chain links TRBV6-1 to TRBJ1-5; D is perhaps TRBD1 (6 bases). The germline V gene has CDR1 MNHNS and CDR2 SASEGT. The CDR3 runs 12 residues. V gave up 7 bases and J gave up 5 bases, with 9 bases separating them. This CDR3 reads CASKQGDQPQHF. The CDR3 DNA reads as TGTGCCAGCAAACAGGGAGATCAGCCCCAGCATTTT.

This clone has just one count. The chain joins TRBV6-1 to TRBJ2-2; 12 bases agree with TRBD2. The length of the CDR3 is 19 residues. CDR1 is MNHNS, CDR2 SASEGT, per germline. Trimming cost V 2 bases and J 6 bases; bases outside gene matches: 13. The CDR3 bases are TGTGCCAGCAGTGAACGAGGTTTGAGGGCTAGCGGGAGGGCCGGGGAGCTGTTTTTT. Encoded protein: CASSERGLRASGRAGELFF.

The chain carries TRBV6-6 and TRBJ1-5; D gene unclear. Germline V gene sequence: CDR1 MNHNY, CDR2 SVGAGI (reference sequence). Trimming took off 2 bases at V and 1 base at J, with 9 bases between the two ends. The CDR3 consists of 15 residues. The DNA for the CDR3 is TGTGCCAGCAGTTACGTGCGCGTAAGCAATCAGCCCCAGCATTTT. It specifies CASSYVRVSNQPQHF.

This clone has only a few counts. The V call is TRBV5-4, the J call TRBJ2-3; possibly TRBD1 for D (6 bases). CDR3 size: 13 residues. V lost 10 bases, J lost 3 bases, and 15 bases lay in between. Germline loops: CDR1 SGHNT, CDR2 YYREEE (reference sequence). For the CDR3, the DNA is TGTGCCCGGCACAGGGAGCCGACAGATACGCAGTATTTT. Protein sequence: CARHREPTDTQYF.

A note on this clone: The same CDR3 arises from other DNA sequences in this sample as well. This chain connects TRBV9 to TRBJ2-7; D is tentatively TRBD1 or TRBD2 (7 bases each). Germline V gene lookup returns CDR1 SGDLS and CDR2 YYNGEE. The CDR3 runs 15 residues. V lost 4 bases, J lost 0 bases, and 14 bases lay in between. The CDR3 sequence is CASSPGGGPSYEQYF. CDR3 bases: TGTGCCAGCAGCCCAGGGGGGGGACCCTCCTACGAGCAGTACTTC.

The gene calls are TRBV4-1 and TRBJ2-5; no reliable D call. The CDR3 contains 15 residues. The germline CDR1 and CDR2 sequences are MGHRA and YSYEKL. Trimming removed 0 bases at V and 2 bases at J, with 10 bases between. The CDR3 spells CASSQDLSPQETQYF. The CDR3 DNA sequence: TGCGCCAGCAGCCAAGATTTATCCCCGCAAGAGACCCAGTACTTC.

On this clone: Different DNA sequences within this sample yield the same CDR3. This rearrangement joins TRBV7-9 to TRBJ2-1; TRBD1 agrees at 8 bases. The CDR3 totals 16 residues. CDR1 is SEHNR, CDR2 FQNEAQ, per germline (reference sequence). V lost 5 bases, J lost 0 bases, and 6 bases stayed unmatched. CDR3 DNA sequence: TGTGCCAGCAGCCCGAGACAGGGGAGCTCCTACAATGAGCAGTTCTTC. Its protein is CASSPRQGSSYNEQFF.

The V call is TRBV27, the J call TRBJ2-7; the match to TRBD1 covers 9 bases. Trimming took 4 bases from V and 3 from J; bases not matched to a gene: 13. The CDR3 is 17 amino acids. Germline values: CDR1 MNHEY, CDR2 SMNVEV (reference sequence). The CDR3 loop is CASSSPGTGFSHYEQYF. For the CDR3, the DNA is TGTGCCAGCAGTTCTCCCGGGACAGGGTTCAGCCACTACGAGCAGTACTTC.

This chain joins TRBV7-2 and TRBJ2-1; 15 bases agree with TRBD2. The length of the CDR3 is 15 residues. V trimming: 5 bases; J trimming: 7 bases; junction bases outside the gene matches: 3. Germline-derived CDR1 and CDR2 are SGHTA and FQGNSA. The CDR3 loop reads CASSGGLAGGNEQFF. CDR3 in DNA: TGTGCCAGCAGCGGAGGACTAGCGGGAGGGAATGAGCAGTTCTTC.